This T cell receptor beta chain was sequenced during a study of shared clonotypes between healthy human individuals. Overall study findings and caveats: Roughly 4.7% was the fraction of naive CD4 clonotypes found shared across several donors.

Genomic DNA belonging to each subset was distributed in equal measure over several immunoSEQ plates. The method was immunoSEQ multiplex PCR; TCRdb's version includes in-frame clones alone and lacks a portion of them. This sample has millions of clones, with 85% to 95% found just once. As concerns this clone: Antigen specificity is unknown.

This CDR3 has 14 residues. Trimming pared 1 base from V and 4 bases from J, leaving 10 bases between. Germline CDR1 reads SGHTA; CDR2 reads FQGNSA. The specimen sequenced was naive CD4+ T cells sorted from blood. The subset denotes: CD45RA+ positively selected. The sequence was obtained from a man aged 18 to 30 in good health. The chain joins TRBV7-2 to TRBJ1-1; D ambiguous. The CDR3 DNA is TGTGCCAGCAGCTTAGGATCAGTAGGCACTGAAGCTTTCTTT. Amino acids: CASSLGSVGTEAFF.